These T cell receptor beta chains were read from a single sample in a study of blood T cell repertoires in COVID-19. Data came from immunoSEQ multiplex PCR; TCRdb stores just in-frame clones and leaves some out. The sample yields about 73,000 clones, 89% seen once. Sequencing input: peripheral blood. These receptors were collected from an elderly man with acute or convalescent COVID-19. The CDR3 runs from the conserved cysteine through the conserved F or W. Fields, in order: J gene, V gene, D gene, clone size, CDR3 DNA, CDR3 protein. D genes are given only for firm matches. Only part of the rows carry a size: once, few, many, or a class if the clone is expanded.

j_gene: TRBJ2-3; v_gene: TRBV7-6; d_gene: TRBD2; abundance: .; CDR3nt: TGTGCCAGCAGCTTAGGGACTAGCAGGAGGGGAGATACGCAGTATTTT; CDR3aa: CASSLGTSRRGDTQYF
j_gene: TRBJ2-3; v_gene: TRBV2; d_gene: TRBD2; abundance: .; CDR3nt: TGTGCCAGCAAGGCGCGGCGGGGGGGCTACACAGATACGCAGTATTTT; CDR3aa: CASKARRGGYTDTQYF
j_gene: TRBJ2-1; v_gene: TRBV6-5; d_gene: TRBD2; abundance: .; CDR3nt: TGTGCCAGCAGTTCGACTAGCGGGGGCAATGAGCAGTTCTTC; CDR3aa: CASSSTSGGNEQFF
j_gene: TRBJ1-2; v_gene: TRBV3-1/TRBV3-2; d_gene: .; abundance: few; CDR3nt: TGTGCCAGCAGCCAAGATGAACAGGGATATGGCTACACCTTC; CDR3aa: CASSQDEQGYGYTF
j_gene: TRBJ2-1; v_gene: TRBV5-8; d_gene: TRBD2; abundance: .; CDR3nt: TGTGCCAGCAGCTTGGCCAGGGTAGCGGGAGAAAGGAATGAGCAGTTCTTC; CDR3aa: CASSLARVAGERNEQFF
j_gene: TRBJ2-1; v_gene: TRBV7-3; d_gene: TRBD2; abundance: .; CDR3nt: TGTGCCAGCAGCATGGGACTAGCGAAGAACAATGAGCAGTTCTTC; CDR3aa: CASSMGLAKNNEQFF
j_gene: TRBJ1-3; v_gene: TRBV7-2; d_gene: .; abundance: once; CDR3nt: TGTGCCAGCAGTTCCAGGTTCGGTGGAAACACCATATATTTT; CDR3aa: CASSSRFGGNTIYF
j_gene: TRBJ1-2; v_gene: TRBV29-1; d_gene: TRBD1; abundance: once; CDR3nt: TGCAGCGTTGAAAGAGTGGGACAGCTCTATGGCTACACCTTC; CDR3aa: CSVERVGQLYGYTF
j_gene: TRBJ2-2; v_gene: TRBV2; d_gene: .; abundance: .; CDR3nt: TGTGCCAGCAGTCGCGGGAATACCGGGGAGCTGTTTTTT; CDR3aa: CASSRGNTGELFF
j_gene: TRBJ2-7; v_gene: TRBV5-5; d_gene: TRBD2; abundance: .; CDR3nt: TGTGCCAGCAGCACCGATTGGGGACTAGTTTTGGAGCAGTACTTC; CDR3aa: CASSTDWGLVLEQYF
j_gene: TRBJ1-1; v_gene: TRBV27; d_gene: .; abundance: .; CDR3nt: TGTGCCAGCAGTACTACCTGGGTGAACACTGAAGCTTTCTTT; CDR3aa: CASSTTWVNTEAFF
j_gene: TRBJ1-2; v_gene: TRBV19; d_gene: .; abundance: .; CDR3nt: TGTGCCAGTAGTTTTCGACTCTATGGCTACACCTTC; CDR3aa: CASSFRLYGYTF
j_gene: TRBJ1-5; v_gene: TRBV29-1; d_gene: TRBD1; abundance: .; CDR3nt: TGCAGCGTGGGAACCGGGACAGGGGGCCGGGGGAGCAATCAGCCCCAGCATTTT; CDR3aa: CSVGTGTGGRGSNQPQHF
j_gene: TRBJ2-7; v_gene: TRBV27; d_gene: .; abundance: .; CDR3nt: TGTGCCAGCAGTTTAAGTTCGAGCAGACAGGACCCTCTTTCCTACGAGCAGTACTTC; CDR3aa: CASSLSSSRQDPLSYEQYF
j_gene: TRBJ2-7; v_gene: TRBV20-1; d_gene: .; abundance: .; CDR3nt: TGCAGTGCTTCGTCTGGCCACGAGCAGTACTTC; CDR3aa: CSASSGHEQYF
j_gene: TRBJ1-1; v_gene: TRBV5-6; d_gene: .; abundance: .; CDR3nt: TGTGCCAGCAGCTTGGGCGGGGTAGAAGCTTTCTTT; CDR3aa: CASSLGGVEAFF
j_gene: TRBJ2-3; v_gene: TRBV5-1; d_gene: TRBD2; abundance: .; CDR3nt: TGCGCCAGCAGCCAAGGGACTAGCGGGGGGTATACGCAGTATTTT; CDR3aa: CASSQGTSGGYTQYF
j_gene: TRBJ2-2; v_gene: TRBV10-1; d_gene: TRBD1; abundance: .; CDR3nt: TGCGCCAGCAGTGCCGAGACAGGGGTACCCGGGGAGCTGTTTTTT; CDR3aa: CASSAETGVPGELFF
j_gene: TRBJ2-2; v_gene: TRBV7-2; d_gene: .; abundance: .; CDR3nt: TGTGCCAGCAGCCCGTGGGGCAGAGACGGGGAGCTGTTTTTT; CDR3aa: CASSPWGRDGELFF
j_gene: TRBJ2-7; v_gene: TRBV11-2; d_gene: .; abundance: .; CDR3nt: TGTGCCAGCAGCCCCATTCGACAGGCCTACGAGCAGTACTTC; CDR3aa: CASSPIRQAYEQYF
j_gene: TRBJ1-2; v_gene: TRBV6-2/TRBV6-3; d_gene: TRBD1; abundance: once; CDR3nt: TGTGCCAGCAGCGCCCAGGGGGCGATCGGCGGCTACACCTTC; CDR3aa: CASSAQGAIGGYTF
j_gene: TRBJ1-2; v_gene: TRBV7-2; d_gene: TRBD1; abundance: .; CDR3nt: TGTGCCAGCAGCTTAGACAGGGGCTATGGCTACACCTTC; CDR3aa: CASSLDRGYGYTF
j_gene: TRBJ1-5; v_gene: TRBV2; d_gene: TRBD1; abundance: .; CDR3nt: TGTGCCAGCACCAGGGACCCAGGGGGTCAGCCCCAGCATTTT; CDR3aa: CASTRDPGGQPQHF
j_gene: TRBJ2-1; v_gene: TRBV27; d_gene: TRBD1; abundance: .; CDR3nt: TGTGCCAGCAGGCGAACCGGGACAGGCCATGGGGATGAGCAGTTCTTC; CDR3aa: CASRRTGTGHGDEQFF
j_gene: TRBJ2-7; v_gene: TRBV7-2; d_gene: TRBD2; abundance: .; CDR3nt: TGTGCCAGCAGCTTACGACTAGCGGGAGTTGGCGAGCAGTACTTC; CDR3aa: CASSLRLAGVGEQYF
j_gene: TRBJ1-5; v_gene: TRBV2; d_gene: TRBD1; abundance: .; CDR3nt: TGTGCCAGCAGCATACAGGGGCGGGATCAGCCCCAGCATTTT; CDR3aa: CASSIQGRDQPQHF
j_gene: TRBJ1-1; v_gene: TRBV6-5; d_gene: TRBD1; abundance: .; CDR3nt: TGTGCCAGCAGTTCCGCAGGGGGGTTGAACACTGAAGCTTTCTTT; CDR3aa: CASSSAGGLNTEAFF
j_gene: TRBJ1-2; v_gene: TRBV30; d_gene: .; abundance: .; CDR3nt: TGTGCCTGGAGTTACTGGGGGGACTATGGCTACACCTTC; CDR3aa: CAWSYWGDYGYTF
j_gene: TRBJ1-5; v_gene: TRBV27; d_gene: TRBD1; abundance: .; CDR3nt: TGTGCCAGCAGGCCGGGACAGGGGGAACGTCAGCCCCAGCATTTT; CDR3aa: CASRPGQGERQPQHF
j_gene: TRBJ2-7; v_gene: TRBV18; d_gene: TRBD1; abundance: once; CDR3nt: TGTGCCAGCTCACCGCTTGGACAGGGTGGATACGAGCAGTACTTC; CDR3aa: CASSPLGQGGYEQYF
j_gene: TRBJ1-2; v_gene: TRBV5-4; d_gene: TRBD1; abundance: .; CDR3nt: TGTGCCAGCAGCGAGACAGGGGCCTATGGCTACACCTTC; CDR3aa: CASSETGAYGYTF
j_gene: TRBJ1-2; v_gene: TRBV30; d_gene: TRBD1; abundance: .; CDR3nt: TGTGCCTGGAAAGTAGGGGGCGGTGGCTACACCTTC; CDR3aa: CAWKVGGGGYTF
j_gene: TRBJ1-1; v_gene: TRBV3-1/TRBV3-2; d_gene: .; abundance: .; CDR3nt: TGTGCCAGCAGCCAACCCGGGGGGGCCACTGAAGCTTTCTTT; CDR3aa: CASSQPGGATEAFF
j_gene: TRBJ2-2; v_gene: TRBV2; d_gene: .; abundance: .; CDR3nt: TGTGCCAGCAGTGAAGCCCGGGGCACCGGGGAGCTGTTTTTT; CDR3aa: CASSEARGTGELFF
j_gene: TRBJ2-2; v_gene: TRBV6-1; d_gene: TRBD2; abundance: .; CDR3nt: TGTGCCAGCAGTGCACTAGCGGGAGTAAAGACCGGGGAGCTGTTTTTT; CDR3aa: CASSALAGVKTGELFF
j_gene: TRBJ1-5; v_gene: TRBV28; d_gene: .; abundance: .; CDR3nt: TGTGCCAGCAGTTTGGAGGCGGTTTATAGCAATCAGCCCCAGCATTTT; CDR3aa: CASSLEAVYSNQPQHF
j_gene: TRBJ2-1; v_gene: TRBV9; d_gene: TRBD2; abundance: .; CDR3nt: TGTGCCAGCAGCGTAGTGGGCGGGAGTGACTACAATGAGCAGTTCTTC; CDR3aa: CASSVVGGSDYNEQFF
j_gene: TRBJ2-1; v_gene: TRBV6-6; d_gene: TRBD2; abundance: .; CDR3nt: TGTGCCAGCAGTACTGGACTAGCGGCTAATGAGCAGTTCTTC; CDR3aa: CASSTGLAANEQFF
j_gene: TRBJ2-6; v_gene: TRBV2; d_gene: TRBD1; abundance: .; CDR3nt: TGTGCCAGCACTCGGGACAGGGCGGGGTCTGGGGCCAACGTCCTGACTTTC; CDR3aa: CASTRDRAGSGANVLTF
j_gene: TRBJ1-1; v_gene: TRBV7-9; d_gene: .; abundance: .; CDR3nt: TGTGCCAGCAGCCTCCCGCCAGGTAACACTGAAGCTTTCTTT; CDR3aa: CASSLPPGNTEAFF
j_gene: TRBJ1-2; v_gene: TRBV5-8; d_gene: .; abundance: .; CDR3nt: TGTGCCAGCAGCTTTCCGGCAGGGTCTACCTATGGCTACACCTTC; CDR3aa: CASSFPAGSTYGYTF
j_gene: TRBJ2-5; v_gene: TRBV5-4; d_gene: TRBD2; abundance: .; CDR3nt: TGTGCCAGCAGCTTGGATGGCGGGAGGGCCAGAGAGACCCAGTACTTC; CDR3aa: CASSLDGGRARETQYF
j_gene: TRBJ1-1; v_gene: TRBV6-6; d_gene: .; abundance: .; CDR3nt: TGTGCCAGCAGTTACCCACCGATGGTAGGAGACACTGAAGCTTTCTTT; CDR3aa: CASSYPPMVGDTEAFF
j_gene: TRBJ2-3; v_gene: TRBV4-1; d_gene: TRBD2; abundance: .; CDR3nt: TGCGCCAGCAGCCAAGTTAGCCTAGCGGCTAGCACAGATACGCAGTATTTT; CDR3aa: CASSQVSLAASTDTQYF
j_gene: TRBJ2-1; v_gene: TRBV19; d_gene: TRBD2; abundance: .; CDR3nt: TGTGCCAGTGGACTAGCGGGAGGTCCCAATGAGCAGTTCTTC; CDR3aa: CASGLAGGPNEQFF
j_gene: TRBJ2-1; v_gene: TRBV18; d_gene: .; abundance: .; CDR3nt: TGTGCCAGCTCACCTCCCGCAGGCAATGAGCAGTTCTTC; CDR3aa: CASSPPAGNEQFF
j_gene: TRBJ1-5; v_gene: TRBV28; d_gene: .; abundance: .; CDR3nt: TGTGCCAGCAGTTCGACCGGGACAACCTATAGCAATCAGCCCCAGCATTTT; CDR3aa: CASSSTGTTYSNQPQHF
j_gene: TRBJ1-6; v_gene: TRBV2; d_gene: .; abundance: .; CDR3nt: TGTGCCAGCAGTGAAGCGCTTGGGGGCAGTGGAAATTCACCCCTCCACTTT; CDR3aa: CASSEALGGSGNSPLHF
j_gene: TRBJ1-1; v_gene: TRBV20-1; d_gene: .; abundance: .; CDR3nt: TGCAGTGCTAAGAGGACAGTCGAAGCTTTCTTT; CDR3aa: CSAKRTVEAFF
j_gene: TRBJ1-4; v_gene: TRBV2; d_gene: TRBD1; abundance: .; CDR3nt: TGTGCCAGCAGTCCCGACAGGGGAAACGAAAAACTGTTTTTT; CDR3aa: CASSPDRGNEKLFF
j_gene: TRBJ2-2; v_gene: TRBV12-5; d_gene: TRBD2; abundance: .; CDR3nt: TGTGCTAGTGGTGCCACCCCGGGACTAGTCGGTGCCGGGGAGCTGTTTTTT; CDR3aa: CASGATPGLVGAGELFF
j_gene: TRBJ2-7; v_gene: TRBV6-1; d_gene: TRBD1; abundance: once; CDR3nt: TGTGCCAGCAGTGAAATGTGGACAGGGGCGGGCGAGCAGTACTTC; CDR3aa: CASSEMWTGAGEQYF